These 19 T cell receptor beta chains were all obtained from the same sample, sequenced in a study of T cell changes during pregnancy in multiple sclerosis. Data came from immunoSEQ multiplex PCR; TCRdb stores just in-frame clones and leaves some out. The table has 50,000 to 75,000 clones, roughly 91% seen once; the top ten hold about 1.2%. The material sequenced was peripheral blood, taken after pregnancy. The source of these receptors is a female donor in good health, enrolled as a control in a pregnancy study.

Written as DNA, the CDR3 is TGTGCCAGCAGCCCCGGGACAGGGTCCTACGAGCAGTACTTC. Its protein product is CASSPGTGSYEQYF. The rearrangement joins TRBV13 to TRBJ2-5; 9 bases are shared with TRBD1. The DNA matches TRBJ2-7 better at its end, which makes the J call doubtful. Germline V gene lookup returns CDR1 PRHDT and CDR2 FYEKMQ (reference sequence). This CDR3 comprises 14 residues.

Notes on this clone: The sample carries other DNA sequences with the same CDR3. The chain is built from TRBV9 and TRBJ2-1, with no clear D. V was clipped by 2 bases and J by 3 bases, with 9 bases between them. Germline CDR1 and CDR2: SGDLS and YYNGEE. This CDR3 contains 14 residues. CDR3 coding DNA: TGTGCCAGCAGCGTTGGCGGAGACTACAATGAGCAGTTCTTC. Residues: CASSVGGDYNEQFF.

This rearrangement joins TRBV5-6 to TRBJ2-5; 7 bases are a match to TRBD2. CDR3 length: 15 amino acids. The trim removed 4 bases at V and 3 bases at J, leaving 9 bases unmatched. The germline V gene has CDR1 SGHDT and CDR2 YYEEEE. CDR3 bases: TGTGCCAGCAGCGGGAGAGGACTAGGTGAAGAGACCCAGTACTTC. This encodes CASSGRGLGEETQYF.

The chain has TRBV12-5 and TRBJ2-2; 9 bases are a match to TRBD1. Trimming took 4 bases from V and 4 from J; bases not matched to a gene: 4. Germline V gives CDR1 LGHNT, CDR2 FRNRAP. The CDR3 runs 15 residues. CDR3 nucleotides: TGTGCTAGTGGTTCAGGACAGGGGTCCACCGGGGAGCTGTTTTTT. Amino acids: CASGSGQGSTGELFF.

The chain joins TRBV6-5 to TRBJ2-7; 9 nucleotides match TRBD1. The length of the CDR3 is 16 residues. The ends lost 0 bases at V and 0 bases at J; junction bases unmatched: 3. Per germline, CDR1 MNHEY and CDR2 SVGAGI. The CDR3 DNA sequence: TGTGCCAGCAGTTACTCGGGACAGGGAGGCTCCTACGAGCAGTACTTC. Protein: CASSYSGQGGSYEQYF.

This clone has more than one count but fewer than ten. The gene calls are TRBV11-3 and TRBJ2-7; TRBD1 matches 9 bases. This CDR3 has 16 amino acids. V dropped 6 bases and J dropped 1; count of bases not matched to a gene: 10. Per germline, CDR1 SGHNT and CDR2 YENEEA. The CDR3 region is CASRLIGTGSSYEQYF. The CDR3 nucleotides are TGTGCCAGCAGGCTAATTGGGACAGGGTCTTCCTACGAGCAGTACTTC.

CDR3 nucleotides: TGTGCCAGCAGTGTAGAGACTAACTACAATGAGCAGTTCTTC. Translating it yields CASSVETNYNEQFF. This sequence joins TRBV6-1 and TRBJ2-1; a possible D gene is TRBD2 (5 bases). In germline, CDR1 is MNHNS, CDR2 SASEGT. The length of the CDR3 is 14 residues. Trimming took off 4 bases at V and 3 bases at J, with 10 bases between the two ends.

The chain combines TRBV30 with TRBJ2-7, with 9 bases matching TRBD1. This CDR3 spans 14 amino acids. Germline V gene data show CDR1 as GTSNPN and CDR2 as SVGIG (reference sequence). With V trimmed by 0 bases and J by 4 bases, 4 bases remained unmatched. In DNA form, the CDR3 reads TGTGCCTGGAGTGTCGACAGGGGGAGATACGAGCAGTACTTC. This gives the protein CAWSVDRGRYEQYF.

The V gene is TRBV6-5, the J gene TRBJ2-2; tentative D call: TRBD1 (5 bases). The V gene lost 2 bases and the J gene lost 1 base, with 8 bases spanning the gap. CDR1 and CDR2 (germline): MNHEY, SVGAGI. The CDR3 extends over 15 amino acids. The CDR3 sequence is CASSYRQGNTGELFF. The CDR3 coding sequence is TGTGCCAGCAGTTACCGGCAGGGGAACACCGGGGAGCTGTTTTTT.

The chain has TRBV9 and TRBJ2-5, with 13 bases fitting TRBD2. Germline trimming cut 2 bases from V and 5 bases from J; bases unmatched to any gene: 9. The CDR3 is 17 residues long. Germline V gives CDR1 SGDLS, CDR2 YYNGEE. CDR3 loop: CASSVGTSGITSETQYF. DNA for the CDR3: TGTGCCAGCAGCGTGGGGACTAGCGGGATCACCTCGGAGACCCAGTACTTC.

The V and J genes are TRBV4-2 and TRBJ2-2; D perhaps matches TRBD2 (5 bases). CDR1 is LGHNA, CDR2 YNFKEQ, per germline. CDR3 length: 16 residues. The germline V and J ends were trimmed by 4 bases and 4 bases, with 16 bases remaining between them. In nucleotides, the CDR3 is TGTGCCAGCAGCCGAGACCCTTCGGCGGGCACCGGGGAGCTGTTTTTT. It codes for CASSRDPSAGTGELFF.

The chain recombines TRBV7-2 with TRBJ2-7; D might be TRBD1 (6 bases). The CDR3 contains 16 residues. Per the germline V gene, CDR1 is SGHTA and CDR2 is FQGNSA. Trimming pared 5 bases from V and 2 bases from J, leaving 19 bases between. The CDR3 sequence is CASSRESGTKPYEQYF. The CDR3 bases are TGTGCCAGCAGCCGCGAATCCGGGACAAAACCCTACGAGCAGTACTTC.

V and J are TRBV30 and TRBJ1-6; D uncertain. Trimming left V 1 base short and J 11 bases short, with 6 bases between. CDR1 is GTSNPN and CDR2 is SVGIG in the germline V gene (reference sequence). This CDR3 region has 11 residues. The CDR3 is CAWSAQTPLHF. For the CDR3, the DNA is TGTGCCTGGAGTGCCCAAACACCCCTCCACTTT.

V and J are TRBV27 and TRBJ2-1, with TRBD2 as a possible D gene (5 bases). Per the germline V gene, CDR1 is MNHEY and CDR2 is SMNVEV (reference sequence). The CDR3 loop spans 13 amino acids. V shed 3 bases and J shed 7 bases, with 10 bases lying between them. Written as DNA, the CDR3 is TGTGCCAGCAGTTTGAGGGTCCAGAATGAGCAGTTCTTC. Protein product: CASSLRVQNEQFF.

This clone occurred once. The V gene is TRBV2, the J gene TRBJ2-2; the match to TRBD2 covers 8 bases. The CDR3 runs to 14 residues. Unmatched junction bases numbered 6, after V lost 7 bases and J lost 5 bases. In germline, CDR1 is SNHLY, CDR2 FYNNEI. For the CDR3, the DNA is TGTGCCAGCACGGGGGGGCTATGGACCGGGGAGCTGTTTTTT. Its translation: CASTGGLWTGELFF.

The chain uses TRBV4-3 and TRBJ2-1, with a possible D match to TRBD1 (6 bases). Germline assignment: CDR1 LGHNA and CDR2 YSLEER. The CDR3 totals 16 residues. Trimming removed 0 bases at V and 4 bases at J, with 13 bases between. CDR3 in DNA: TGCGCCAGCAGCCAAGACTTGTCAGGGGAATACAATGAGCAGTTCTTC. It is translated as CASSQDLSGEYNEQFF.

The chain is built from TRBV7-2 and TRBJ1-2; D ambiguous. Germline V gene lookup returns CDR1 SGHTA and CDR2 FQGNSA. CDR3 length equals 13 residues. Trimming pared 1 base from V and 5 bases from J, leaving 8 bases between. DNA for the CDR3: TGTGCCAGCAGCTTAGGGCGGATTTATGGCTACACCTTC. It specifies CASSLGRIYGYTF.

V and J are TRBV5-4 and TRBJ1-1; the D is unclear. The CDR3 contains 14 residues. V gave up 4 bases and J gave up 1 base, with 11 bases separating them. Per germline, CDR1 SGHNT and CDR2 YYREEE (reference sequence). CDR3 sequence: CASSSTGGNTEAFF. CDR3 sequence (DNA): TGTGCCAGCAGCAGTACCGGCGGGAACACTGAAGCTTTCTTT.

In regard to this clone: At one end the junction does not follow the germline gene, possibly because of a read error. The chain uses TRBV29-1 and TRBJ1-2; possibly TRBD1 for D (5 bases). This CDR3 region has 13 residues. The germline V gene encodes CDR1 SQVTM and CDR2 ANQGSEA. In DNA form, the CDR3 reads TGCAGCGGCCATTCAGGGTCTCCGGGAGGCTACGCCTTC. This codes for CSGHSGSPGGYAF.